The present T cell receptor beta chain was sequenced within a study of memory CD4+ T cells and cytomegalovirus serostatus. Study-level background: Donors were healthy Belgian adults, fewer than ten CMV seropositive and about two dozen seronegative.

The sort gate was single viable CD3+CD4+CD8-CD45RO+ cells for memory CD4+ T cells. The assay was immunoSEQ multiplex PCR, and TCRdb's table has in-frame clones only and misses some. The sample lists 75,000 to 90,000 clones, 80% occurring once. Sample: memory CD4+ T cells from blood. This TCR was recovered from an adult in good health and CMV-seronegative.

The CDR3 sequence is CASGLRRVGNQPQHF. Written as DNA, the CDR3 is TGTGCCAGCGGACTCCGTAGGGTTGGCAATCAGCCCCAGCATTTT. This chain uses TRBV7-8 with TRBJ1-5; D gene uncertain. CDR1 SGHVS and CDR2 FQNEAQ come from the germline V gene. This CDR3 region has 15 residues. Trimming took 8 bases from V and 2 from J, leaving 16 bases between them.